This note documents a single T cell receptor beta chain sequence. The antigen is not known. Expressed TCRB transcripts were sequenced because the entire RNA isolate underwent reverse transcription. The protocol was immunoSEQ multiplex PCR, while the TCRdb copy is restricted to in-frame clones and leaves out a portion. The sample contains hundreds of thousands of clones, over 12% of which appear only once. The data stem from a study of beta chain features in type 1 diabetes. One heparinised blood draw, averaging about 100 mL, came from each donor. The CDR3 sequence is 16 residues long. The V gene lost 3 bases and the J gene lost 0 bases, with 15 bases spanning the gap. Germline CDR1 is SGDLS and CDR2 is YYNGEE. General study findings and limits: HLA effects on TCRB rearrangement stayed unresolved here. Shortening of TCRB CDR3s, moderate but significant, appeared in all four CD4+ subsets of Type 1 diabetes patients.

The chain combines TRBV9 with TRBJ1-1; maybe TRBD1 (5 bases). Sequencing input: naive CD4+ T cells from blood. The sequence was obtained from a man aged 18 to 30 with type 1 diabetes. The CDR3 loop is CASSGDTQEMNTEAFF. The CDR3 bases are TGTGCCAGCAGCGGCGATACACAGGAGATGAACACTGAAGCTTTCTTT.